In its sample, the clone carrying this TCR beta chain was seen a few times. The data derive from a study of blood T cell repertoires in COVID-19. Study-level information: The samples span acute and convalescent COVID-19 from the United States, Italy and Spain.

The CDR3 has 14 residues. V was cut by 5 bases and J by 2 bases, with 13 bases left in between. From germline, CDR1 is SEHNR and CDR2 FQNEAQ (reference sequence). In the authors' workflow: Nucleated cell counts were estimated from reference gene primer amplification. The assay was immunoSEQ multiplex PCR, and TCRdb's table has in-frame clones only and misses some. That table is the source of V, J and clone size, and D and trimming were worked out from the DNA. The sample contains around 150,000 clones, approximately 83% of which appear only once. The specimen was PBMCs or T cells enriched from blood (not recorded which). The chain employs TRBV7-9 and TRBJ2-7; D is possibly TRBD1 (5 bases). This receptor was identified in a man between 65 and 85 years old who had been exposed to COVID-19. Here the CDR3 DNA reads TGTGCCAGCAGCATGACAGAGCTCGCCTACGAGCAGTACTTC. Its translation: CASSMTELAYEQYF.